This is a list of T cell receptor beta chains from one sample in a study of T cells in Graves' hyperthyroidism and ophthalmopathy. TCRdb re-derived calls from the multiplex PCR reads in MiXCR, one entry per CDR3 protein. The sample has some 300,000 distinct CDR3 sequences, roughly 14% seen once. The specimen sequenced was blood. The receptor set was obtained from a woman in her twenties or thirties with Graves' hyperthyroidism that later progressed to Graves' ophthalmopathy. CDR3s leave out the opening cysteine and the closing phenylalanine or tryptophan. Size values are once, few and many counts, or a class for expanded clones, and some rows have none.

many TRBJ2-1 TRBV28 ASRSILEGLAGYNEQF
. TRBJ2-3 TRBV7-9 ANSPFQAGPDTQY
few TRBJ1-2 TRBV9 ASSASGHLGPLVYGYT
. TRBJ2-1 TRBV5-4 ASSLVLAAYNEQF
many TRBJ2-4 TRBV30 AWSLVKNIQY
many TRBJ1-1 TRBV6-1 ASSEDWELNTEAF
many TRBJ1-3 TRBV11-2 ASSLAGSSGNTIY
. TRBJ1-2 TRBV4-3 ASSPSDRATYGYT
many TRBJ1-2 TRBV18 ASSESRYYGYT
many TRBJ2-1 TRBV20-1 SARDIALAGPNEQF
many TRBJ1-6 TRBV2 ASSAGASFTLH
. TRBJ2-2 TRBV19 ASQSLAGATGELF
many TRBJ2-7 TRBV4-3 ASSQDPGTSSYEQY
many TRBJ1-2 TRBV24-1 ATSRGMNYGYT
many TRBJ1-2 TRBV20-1 SARDTQDLYGYT
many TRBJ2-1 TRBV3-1 ASSQVTGLADYNEQF
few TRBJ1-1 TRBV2 ASSDPRTGHTEAF
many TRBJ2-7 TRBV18 ASSPYWGGDEQY
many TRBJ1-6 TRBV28 ASRPARGYNSPLH
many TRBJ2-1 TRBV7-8 ASSYGLAGAGEQF
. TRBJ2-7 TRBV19 AVGAPGTSEQY
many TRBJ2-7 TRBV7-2 ASRRASGSPYEQY
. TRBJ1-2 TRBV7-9 ASSLGWWRGHKHYGYT
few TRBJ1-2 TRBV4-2 ASSQDRGMAHGYT
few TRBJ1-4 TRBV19 ASSQRRPYNEKLF
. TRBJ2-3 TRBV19 ASNPPGDTQY
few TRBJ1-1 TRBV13 ASRDGGSGGTEAF
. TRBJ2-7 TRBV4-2 ASSQEWKQATYEQY
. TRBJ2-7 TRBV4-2 ASSQDRGVEQY